This is a list of T cell receptor beta chains from one sample in a study of human T cells and chemical hapten exposure. TCRdb itself ran the RACE reads through MiXCR, one entry per CDR3 protein. This table has around 60,000 distinct CDR3 sequences, around 7% appearing once. This material consisted of whole blood, taken in connection with sensitization to the hapten diphenylcyclopropenone (DPC). These receptors all come from a woman aged 25 to 45 with alopecia areata. Some clones in this sample may be carry-over from other donors' samples. CDR3s include the opening cysteine and the closing phenylalanine or tryptophan. A D gene is named only where the DNA matches it firmly. Rows may omit the clone size; those that give it use once, few, many or a size class.

d_call: NA
j_call: TRBJ1-1
clone_size: few
v_call: TRBV12-3/TRBV12-4
cdr3_aa: CASVRGIMNTEAFF
cdr3_nt: TGTGCCAGCGTTCGGGGGATAATGAACACTGAAGCTTTCTTT

d_call: TRBD1
j_call: TRBJ2-7
clone_size: many
v_call: TRBV7-9
cdr3_aa: CASSARIGQDNAYEQYF
cdr3_nt: TGTGCCAGCAGCGCCCGTATCGGACAGGATAATGCCTACGAGCAGTACTTC

d_call: NA
j_call: TRBJ1-2
clone_size: few
v_call: TRBV5-4
cdr3_aa: CASSLALTASGYTF
cdr3_nt: TGTGCCAGCAGCTTGGCCTTAACCGCGTCTGGCTACACCTTC

d_call: NA
j_call: TRBJ1-5
clone_size: many
v_call: TRBV6-2/TRBV6-3
cdr3_aa: CASSPQGFPQPQHF
cdr3_nt: TGTGCCAGCAGTCCACAGGGATTCCCTCAGCCCCAGCATTTT

d_call: TRBD1
j_call: TRBJ2-7
clone_size: few
v_call: TRBV9
cdr3_aa: CASSADGADRAGGEQYF
cdr3_nt: TGTGCCAGCAGCGCGGACGGAGCGGACAGGGCTGGGGGGGAGCAGTACTTC

d_call: TRBD2
j_call: TRBJ2-3
clone_size: many
v_call: TRBV28
cdr3_aa: CASSSRGGEGTDTQYF
cdr3_nt: TGTGCCAGCAGTTCCCGGGGAGGGGAGGGTACAGATACGCAGTATTTT

d_call: NA
j_call: TRBJ2-3
clone_size: many
v_call: TRBV3-1
cdr3_aa: CASSDRGTDTQYF
cdr3_nt: TGTGCCAGCAGCGACCGGGGCACAGATACGCAGTATTTT

d_call: NA
j_call: TRBJ1-1
clone_size: many
v_call: TRBV11-1
cdr3_aa: CASSPRGDTEAFF
cdr3_nt: TGTGCCAGCAGCCCCAGGGGAGACACTGAAGCTTTCTTT

d_call: TRBD1
j_call: TRBJ2-7
clone_size: many
v_call: TRBV5-1
cdr3_aa: CASSLAGTGTYEQYF
cdr3_nt: TGCGCCAGCAGCTTGGCCGGGACAGGGACCTACGAGCAGTACTTC

d_call: NA
j_call: TRBJ2-1
clone_size: many
v_call: TRBV18
cdr3_aa: CASSPPGGKYNEQFF
cdr3_nt: TGTGCCAGCTCACCACCGGGGGGCAAATACAATGAGCAGTTCTTC

d_call: TRBD2
j_call: TRBJ2-2
clone_size: many
v_call: TRBV14
cdr3_aa: CASRMGLNTGELFF
cdr3_nt: TGTGCCAGCCGGATGGGACTAAACACCGGGGAGCTGTTTTTT

d_call: NA
j_call: TRBJ1-6
clone_size: few
v_call: TRBV12-3/TRBV12-4
cdr3_aa: CASTPRGGASSPLHF
cdr3_nt: TGTGCCAGCACCCCACGGGGGGGGGCCTCTTCACCCCTCCACTTT

d_call: TRBD1
j_call: TRBJ1-1
clone_size: many
v_call: TRBV20-1
cdr3_aa: CSADTGGSTNTEAFF
cdr3_nt: TGCAGTGCGGATACAGGGGGTAGCACGAACACTGAAGCTTTCTTT

d_call: NA
j_call: TRBJ1-1
clone_size: many
v_call: TRBV29-1
cdr3_aa: CSVDHGRSEAFF
cdr3_nt: TGCAGCGTCGATCACGGGCGTTCTGAAGCTTTCTTT

d_call: NA
j_call: TRBJ2-3
clone_size: many
v_call: TRBV29-1
cdr3_aa: CSVEYGASTDTQYF
cdr3_nt: TGCAGCGTTGAATACGGGGCTAGCACAGATACGCAGTATTTT

d_call: NA
j_call: TRBJ1-5
clone_size: many
v_call: TRBV6-2/TRBV6-3
cdr3_aa: CASDTGGYQPQHF
cdr3_nt: TGTGCCAGCGACACTGGGGGTTATCAGCCCCAGCATTTT

d_call: NA
j_call: TRBJ1-5
clone_size: many
v_call: TRBV4-2
cdr3_aa: CASSQEGPDQPQHF
cdr3_nt: TGTGCCAGCAGCCAAGAGGGTCCTGATCAGCCCCAGCATTTT

d_call: NA
j_call: TRBJ1-5
clone_size: many
v_call: TRBV5-1
cdr3_aa: CASSPDGDSNQPQHF
cdr3_nt: TGCGCCAGCAGCCCCGACGGGGATAGCAATCAGCCCCAGCATTTT

d_call: NA
j_call: TRBJ1-1
clone_size: many
v_call: TRBV6-1
cdr3_aa: CASLNRGTNTEAFF
cdr3_nt: TGTGCCAGCCTGAATAGGGGGACGAACACTGAAGCTTTCTTT

d_call: NA
j_call: TRBJ1-1
clone_size: NA
v_call: TRBV2
cdr3_aa: CASSEGFDAFF
cdr3_nt: TGTGCCAGCAGTGAAGGATTTGACGCTTTCTTT

d_call: TRBD2
j_call: TRBJ2-7
clone_size: NA
v_call: TRBV10-2
cdr3_aa: CASSDIGTSGRIEQYF
cdr3_nt: TGCGCCAGCAGTGATATCGGGACTAGCGGGAGGATCGAGCAGTACTTC

d_call: TRBD1
j_call: TRBJ1-1
clone_size: many
v_call: TRBV6-5
cdr3_aa: CASSYSTGLNTEAFF
cdr3_nt: TGTGCCAGCAGTTACTCGACAGGGCTGAACACTGAAGCTTTCTTT

d_call: NA
j_call: TRBJ2-7
clone_size: many
v_call: TRBV10-3
cdr3_aa: CATGPTPEQYF
cdr3_nt: TGTGCCACAGGACCGACACCGGAGCAGTACTTC

d_call: TRBD2
j_call: TRBJ2-1
clone_size: NA
v_call: TRBV10-2
cdr3_aa: CASRGLAGVTYNEQFF
cdr3_nt: TGCGCCAGCAGGGGACTAGCGGGGGTCACCTACAATGAGCAGTTCTTC

d_call: TRBD1
j_call: TRBJ1-5
clone_size: many
v_call: TRBV20-1
cdr3_aa: CSARASQGATQPQHF
cdr3_nt: TGCAGTGCTAGGGCGAGTCAGGGGGCAACGCAGCCCCAGCATTTT

d_call: NA
j_call: TRBJ2-3
clone_size: many
v_call: TRBV29-1
cdr3_aa: CSVEKQLTDTQYF
cdr3_nt: TGCAGCGTTGAAAAACAGCTCACAGATACGCAGTATTTT

d_call: NA
j_call: TRBJ1-5
clone_size: many
v_call: TRBV7-9
cdr3_aa: CASSWDSNQPQHF
cdr3_nt: TGTGCCAGCAGCTGGGACAGCAATCAGCCCCAGCATTTT

d_call: TRBD2
j_call: TRBJ2-1
clone_size: many
v_call: TRBV7-9
cdr3_aa: CASSRGGTYNEQFF
cdr3_nt: TGTGCCAGCAGTCGGGGGGGTACCTACAATGAGCAGTTCTTC

d_call: NA
j_call: TRBJ1-1
clone_size: many
v_call: TRBV20-1
cdr3_aa: CRGGGPNTEAFF
cdr3_nt: TGCAGGGGGGGGGGACCCAACACTGAAGCTTTCTTT

d_call: NA
j_call: TRBJ1-5
clone_size: many
v_call: TRBV20-1
cdr3_aa: CSASRVNLNQPQHF
cdr3_nt: TGCAGTGCTAGCAGGGTGAACCTGAATCAGCCCCAGCATTTT

d_call: NA
j_call: TRBJ2-3
clone_size: many
v_call: TRBV20-1
cdr3_aa: CSASSTDTQYF
cdr3_nt: TGCAGTGCGAGTAGCACAGATACGCAGTATTTT

d_call: TRBD2
j_call: TRBJ2-1
clone_size: many
v_call: TRBV5-1
cdr3_aa: CASSLSGGAGSYNEQFF
cdr3_nt: TGCGCCAGCAGCTTATCCGGGGGGGCCGGGTCCTACAATGAGCAGTTCTTC

d_call: NA
j_call: TRBJ1-1
clone_size: many
v_call: TRBV12-3/TRBV12-4
cdr3_aa: CASSLPPWGEAFF
cdr3_nt: TGTGCCAGCAGTTTACCCCCCTGGGGTGAAGCTTTCTTT

d_call: TRBD2
j_call: TRBJ2-5
clone_size: many
v_call: TRBV20-1
cdr3_aa: CSARDGTSGGVSETQYF
cdr3_nt: TGCAGTGCTAGAGATGGTACTAGCGGGGGGGTCTCCGAGACCCAGTACTTC

d_call: NA
j_call: TRBJ1-2
clone_size: NA
v_call: TRBV5-1
cdr3_aa: CASSLRWAGEDGYTF
cdr3_nt: TGCGCCAGCAGCTTGCGGTGGGCAGGTGAGGATGGCTACACCTTC

d_call: NA
j_call: TRBJ2-7
clone_size: NA
v_call: TRBV7-9
cdr3_aa: CASSPEGKSREQYF
cdr3_nt: TGTGCCAGCAGCCCCGAAGGCAAGTCTCGCGAGCAGTACTTC

d_call: NA
j_call: TRBJ1-5
clone_size: many
v_call: TRBV7-9
cdr3_aa: CASSFGGQQPQHF
cdr3_nt: TGTGCCAGCAGCTTCGGGGGCCAGCAGCCCCAGCATTTT

d_call: NA
j_call: TRBJ2-3
clone_size: many
v_call: TRBV2
cdr3_aa: CASSGPGTDTQYF
cdr3_nt: TGTGCCAGCAGTGGGCCGGGCACAGATACGCAGTATTTT

d_call: TRBD1
j_call: TRBJ2-7
clone_size: many
v_call: TRBV29-1
cdr3_aa: CSVEENRGQEQYF
cdr3_nt: TGCAGCGTTGAAGAGAACAGGGGTCAGGAGCAGTACTTC

d_call: TRBD1
j_call: TRBJ2-3
clone_size: NA
v_call: TRBV6-5
cdr3_aa: CASSLGQGYGDTQYF
cdr3_nt: TGTGCCAGCAGTTTGGGACAGGGGTATGGAGATACGCAGTATTTT

d_call: NA
j_call: TRBJ1-1
clone_size: once
v_call: TRBV5-1
cdr3_aa: CASSFSIGAHTEAFF
cdr3_nt: TGCGCCAGCAGCTTTTCGATAGGGGCTCACACTGAAGCTTTCTTT

d_call: NA
j_call: TRBJ1-3
clone_size: few
v_call: TRBV10-3
cdr3_aa: CAISEKGVDGNTIYF
cdr3_nt: TGTGCCATCAGTGAAAAGGGGGTCGATGGAAACACCATATATTTT

d_call: NA
j_call: TRBJ2-3
clone_size: many
v_call: TRBV2
cdr3_aa: CASSMTDTQYF
cdr3_nt: TGTGCCAGCAGCATGACAGATACGCAGTATTTT

d_call: NA
j_call: TRBJ1-1
clone_size: few
v_call: TRBV7-9
cdr3_aa: CASGQSTEAFF
cdr3_nt: TGTGCCAGCGGTCAGAGCACTGAAGCTTTCTTT

d_call: TRBD1
j_call: TRBJ1-6
clone_size: many
v_call: TRBV12-3/TRBV12-4
cdr3_aa: CASSLGVGTGISYNSPLHF
cdr3_nt: TGTGCCAGCAGTTTAGGAGTTGGGACAGGGATCTCCTATAATTCACCCCTCCACTTT

d_call: NA
j_call: TRBJ2-7
clone_size: NA
v_call: TRBV6-1
cdr3_aa: CASSEGEAPSYEQYF
cdr3_nt: TGTGCCAGCAGTGAAGGGGAGGCGCCATCCTACGAGCAGTACTTC

d_call: TRBD2
j_call: TRBJ2-1
clone_size: many
v_call: TRBV5-1
cdr3_aa: CASSRQTSGALNEQFF
cdr3_nt: TGCGCCAGCAGCAGACAGACTAGCGGGGCTTTAAATGAGCAGTTCTTC

d_call: TRBD1
j_call: TRBJ1-1
clone_size: many
v_call: TRBV12-3/TRBV12-4
cdr3_aa: CASSKTGGYRTEAFF
cdr3_nt: TGTGCCAGCAGTAAGACAGGGGGATATCGGACTGAAGCTTTCTTT

d_call: TRBD1
j_call: TRBJ1-5
clone_size: many
v_call: TRBV29-1
cdr3_aa: CSAGQANQPQHF
cdr3_nt: TGCAGCGCTGGACAGGCAAATCAGCCCCAGCATTTT